Listed below are T cell receptor beta chains from one sample, sequenced in a study of patients and donors after allogeneic stem cell transplantation. TCRdb re-derived calls from the RT-PCR reads in MiXCR, one entry per CDR3 protein. Altogether hundreds of thousands of distinct CDR3 sequences are present, roughly 16% being singletons, with the ten largest covering 7% to 7.5%. Sequencing was carried out using blood, either unsorted or a sorted T cell fraction (not recorded which). The receptors here all came from a human donor who was either an allogeneic HSCT recipient or a stem cell or donor lymphocyte infusion donor (not recorded which). It is not recorded whose cells these are; they may come from a transplant donor. CDR3s include the opening cysteine and the closing phenylalanine or tryptophan. A D gene is named only where the DNA matches it firmly. Expanded clones get a size class; other rows say once, few or many, or leave the size out.

>TRBV12-3/TRBV12-4|many|TRBD1|TRBJ2-7|14
CASSTDRAPYEQYF
TGTGCCAGCAGTACGGACAGGGCCCCCTACGAGCAGTACTTC
>TRBV7-8|many|.|TRBJ2-3|13
CASSSPGRETQYF
TGTGCCAGCAGCTCACCGGGACGGGAGACGCAGTATTTT
>TRBV25-1|few|TRBD1|TRBJ2-2|14
CASRGQGISGELFF
TGTGCCAGCAGAGGACAGGGGATAAGCGGGGAGCTGTTTTTT
>TRBV24-1|.|.|TRBJ1-5|14
CATNSRGRRQPQHF
TGTGCCACCAACTCGCGGGGAAGGCGTCAGCCCCAGCATTTT
>TRBV7-2|.|.|TRBJ1-4|15
CASSIVTSTNEKLFF
TGTGCCAGCAGCATTGTAACTTCAACTAATGAAAAACTGTTTTTT
>TRBV5-8|few|TRBD1|TRBJ2-5|15
CASSWGQGDGETQYF
TGTGCCAGCAGCTGGGGACAGGGGGACGGCGAGACCCAGTACTTC
>TRBV15|.|TRBD2|TRBJ2-1|17
CATSTIGLAGGHNEQFF
TGTGCCACCAGCACCATAGGACTAGCGGGGGGGCACAATGAGCAGTTCTTC
>TRBV15|once|.|TRBJ2-4|12
CATSQAKNIQYF
TGTGCCACCAGCCAAGCCAAAAACATTCAGTACTTC
>TRBV9|many|TRBD1|TRBJ2-5|14
CASSVGQGQETQYF
TGTGCCAGCAGCGTAGGACAGGGCCAAGAGACCCAGTACTTC
>TRBV6-1|.|.|TRBJ2-2|14
CASREGRITGELFF
TGTGCCAGCAGGGAGGGACGGATCACCGGGGAGCTGTTTTTT
>TRBV20-1|.|.|TRBJ1-5|15
CSAPPRQGSNQPQHF
TGCAGTGCCCCCCCACGGCAGGGAAGCAATCAGCCCCAGCATTTT
>TRBV2|.|TRBD2|TRBJ2-3|15
CASTPTGGAEDTQYF
TGTGCCAGCACCCCCACGGGGGGGGCAGAAGATACGCAGTATTTT
>TRBV5-1|.|.|TRBJ2-1|14
CASSLAWQGYEQFF
TGCGCCAGCAGCTTGGCCTGGCAGGGGTATGAGCAGTTCTTC
>TRBV7-6|few|.|TRBJ1-3|14
CASSTQGPGNTIYF
TGTGCCAGCAGCACACAGGGCCCTGGAAACACCATATATTTT
>TRBV7-6|few|TRBD1|TRBJ2-1|16
CASSLAEGQGAYEQFF
TGTGCCAGCAGCTTAGCGGAGGGACAGGGGGCCTATGAGCAGTTCTTC
>TRBV6-1|.|.|TRBJ1-1|15
CASSPPNLANTEAFF
TGTGCCAGCAGCCCGCCCAACTTAGCGAACACTGAAGCTTTCTTT
>TRBV12-3/TRBV12-4|few|TRBD2|TRBJ2-1|13
CASLSGNYNEQFF
TGTGCCAGCCTCAGCGGGAATTACAATGAGCAGTTCTTC
>TRBV20-1|.|TRBD2|TRBJ2-1|16
CSAPRGGSGRRNEQFF
TGCAGTGCTCCTAGGGGTGGTAGCGGGAGGCGGAATGAGCAGTTCTTC
>TRBV4-2|many|.|TRBJ2-7|14
CASSQVAADYEQYF
TGTGCCAGCAGCCAAGTGGCGGCGGACTACGAGCAGTACTTC
>TRBV20-1|few|.|TRBJ2-5|11
CSAYLGETQYF
TGCAGTGCCTACCTGGGGGAGACCCAGTACTTC
>TRBV7-9|few|.|TRBJ1-1|13
CASSFGINTEAFF
TGTGCCAGCAGCTTTGGTATAAACACTGAAGCTTTCTTT
>TRBV2|.|TRBD2|TRBJ2-1|16
CASAWMTSGARGEQFF
TGTGCCAGCGCTTGGATGACTAGCGGAGCCCGGGGTGAGCAGTTCTTC
>TRBV12-3/TRBV12-4|few|.|TRBJ2-2|14
CASSPGLSSGELFF
TGTGCCAGCAGCCCGGGACTGAGTAGTGGGGAGCTGTTTTTT
>TRBV24-1|few|TRBD2|TRBJ2-1|14
CATSETSGRPKTFF
TGTGCCACCAGTGAAACTAGCGGGAGGCCTAAGACGTTCTTC
>TRBV29-1|few|.|TRBJ2-7|11
CSVTDRGEQYF
TGCAGCGTTACGGACAGAGGCGAGCAGTACTTC
>TRBV7-2|many|.|TRBJ2-7|13
CASSLGGIYEQYF
TGTGCCAGCAGCTTAGGAGGGATATACGAGCAGTACTTC
>TRBV12-3/TRBV12-4|many|TRBD2|TRBJ2-5|16
CASSPRVAGSAETQYF
TGTGCCAGCAGTCCCCGGGTAGCGGGATCCGCGGAGACCCAGTACTTC
>TRBV3-1|.|.|TRBJ2-7|15
CASSQDDNRVREQYF
TGTGCCAGCAGCCAAGATGATAACAGGGTGAGGGAGCAGTACTTC
>TRBV12-3/TRBV12-4|.|TRBD2|TRBJ2-3|15
CASSSSGGRTDTQYF
TGTGCCAGCAGTTCAAGCGGGGGTAGGACAGATACGCAGTATTTT
>TRBV12-3/TRBV12-4|many|.|TRBJ2-1|15
CASSLSRVSYNEQFF
TGTGCCAGCAGTTTGAGTAGGGTTTCCTACAATGAGCAGTTCTTC
>TRBV15|few|.|TRBJ2-3|15
CATSRGSVGSDTQYF
TGTGCCACCAGCAGGGGTAGCGTAGGGTCCGATACGCAGTATTTT
>TRBV12-3/TRBV12-4|.|.|TRBJ1-2|13
CASSTGRAYGYTF
TGTGCCAGCAGTACGGGACGGGCATATGGCTACACCTTC
>TRBV7-2|few|.|TRBJ2-2|13
CASSWGNTGELFF
TGTGCCAGCAGCTGGGGAAACACCGGGGAGCTGTTTTTT
>TRBV4-1|.|TRBD1|TRBJ2-3|17
CASSQTGRQGNTDTQYF
TGCGCCAGCAGCCAAACTGGTCGACAGGGGAACACAGATACGCAGTATTTT
>TRBV5-1|.|.|TRBJ2-5|16
CASSSPTLSAQETQYF
TGCGCCAGCAGCTCGCCCACCCTTAGCGCCCAAGAGACCCAGTACTTC
>TRBV4-1|many|TRBD2|TRBJ2-3|15
CASSQVKRGGDTQYF
TGCGCCAGCAGCCAAGTGAAGCGGGGGGGAGATACGCAGTATTTT
>TRBV5-1|many|.|TRBJ1-1|14
CASSSRARGTEAFF
TGCGCCAGCAGCTCCAGGGCGAGGGGCACTGAAGCTTTCTTT
>TRBV5-6|.|.|TRBJ2-7|15
CASSRDRTSSYEQYF
TGTGCCAGCAGCCGTGACAGGACCTCCTCCTACGAGCAGTACTTC
>TRBV9|few|TRBD1|TRBJ2-4|17
CASSLGGTGSAGSIQYF
TGTGCCAGCAGCCTAGGAGGGACAGGATCTGCTGGAAGCATTCAGTACTTC
>TRBV20-1|many|TRBD2|TRBJ2-3|16
CSAPSGTKASTDTQYF
TGCAGTGCCCCCTCCGGGACTAAGGCGTCCACAGATACGCAGTATTTT
>TRBV20-1|few|.|TRBJ2-7|14
CSARWVVTAYEQYF
TGCAGTGCTAGATGGGTTGTCACCGCCTACGAGCAGTACTTC
>TRBV10-3|many|.|TRBJ2-6|19
CAISAYLGDPRTGANVLTF
TGTGCCATCAGTGCCTACCTTGGGGACCCAAGGACTGGGGCCAACGTCCTGACTTTC
>TRBV21-1|few|.|TRBJ2-7|19
CASTAKEVKENRATYEQYF
TGTGCCAGCACCGCAAAGGAGGTGAAGGAGAACAGAGCCACCTACGAGCAGTACTTC
>TRBV7-6|few|TRBD1|TRBJ1-5|19
CASSLGQGGLDGSNQPQHF
TGTGCCAGCAGCTTAGGTCAGGGGGGATTGGATGGGAGCAATCAGCCCCAGCATTTT
>TRBV9|.|.|TRBJ2-5|17
CASSVATSRPGQETQYF
TGTGCCAGCAGCGTAGCTACCTCGAGACCAGGACAAGAGACCCAGTACTTC
>TRBV6-1|.|TRBD2|TRBJ2-7|13
CASGSGDSYEQYF
TGTGCCAGCGGTAGCGGGGATTCCTACGAGCAGTACTTC
>TRBV29-1|.|.|TRBJ2-3|11
CSTRGRDTQYF
TGCAGCACGCGGGGGCGAGATACGCAGTATTTT
>TRBV19|.|.|TRBJ2-6|19
CASTPRSGRTITGANVLTF
TGTGCCAGTACCCCACGTTCGGGACGAACAATCACTGGGGCCAACGTCCTGACTTTC
>TRBV6-1|few|TRBD1|TRBJ2-2|14
CASSGNRGTGELFF
TGTGCCAGCAGTGGGAACAGGGGCACCGGGGAGCTGTTTTTT
>TRBV20-1|.|.|TRBJ2-4|12
CSADLAKNIQYF
TGCAGTGCTGACCTAGCCAAAAACATTCAGTACTTC
>TRBV4-2|.|TRBD1|TRBJ2-3|16
CASSQDWTGSTDTQYF
TGTGCCAGCAGCCAAGATTGGACAGGTAGCACAGATACGCAGTATTTT
>TRBV2|few|.|TRBJ1-2|14
CASSEYRANYGYTF
TGTGCCAGCAGTGAATACAGGGCTAACTATGGCTACACCTTC
>TRBV20-1|few|.|TRBJ2-1|16
CSATRDDPAFYNEQFF
TGCAGTGCTACTCGGGACGATCCCGCGTTCTACAATGAGCAGTTCTTC
>TRBV3-1|.|.|TRBJ2-5|14
CASSRGTAMKTQYF
TGTGCCAGCAGCCGGGGGACGGCTATGAAGACCCAGTACTTC